The present TCR beta chain was sequenced within a study of blood T cells in healthy people across ages. Donors were healthy Caucasian individuals from Russia aged about 6 to 90. Unmatched junction bases numbered 9, after V lost 3 bases and J lost 7 bases. Germline V lookup: CDR1 MGHDK, CDR2 SYGVNS. The CDR3 is made up of 17 amino acids. Through a sample-barcoded 5' primer and a J-beta primer mix, a second PCR was run for about 6 to 11 cycles. Using its own MiXCR run on the 5' RACE reads, TCRdb lists one record per CDR3 protein. The sample lists about 1.8 million distinct CDR3 sequences; just under 50% were seen once.

This sequence was found in a woman between 40 and 55 years old in good health. The chain joins TRBV25-1 to TRBJ2-3; 14 nucleotides agree with TRBD2. Sequencing was performed on blood. CDR3 protein: CASSESRLAGGPYTQYF. The CDR3 coding sequence is TGTGCCAGCAGTGAGTCTAGACTAGCGGGAGGGCCCTATACGCAGTATTTT.